This T cell receptor (beta chain) was profiled in a study of T cells in Graves' hyperthyroidism and ophthalmopathy. CDR3 length: 11 residues. V was trimmed by 4 bases and J by 4 bases, leaving 7 bases between them. Germline V CDR1 and CDR2: DFQATT, SNEGSKA (reference sequence). Amplification of TCR beta CDR3 regions used RNA as the template. The HTBI set primed first-round TCR CDR3 RT-PCR. TCRdb used MiXCR to reprocess the multiplex PCR reads, holding one entry per CDR3 protein. The sample has roughly 300,000 distinct CDR3 sequences, around 25% seen once; the top ten hold about 25%. This TCR was sampled from a man aged 35 to 55 with Graves' hyperthyroidism that later progressed to Graves' ophthalmopathy. The sample comprised blood. V gene TRBV20-1 combines with J gene TRBJ1-1; D is unclear. The CDR3 reads CSAMLGTEAFF. The CDR3 nucleotides are TGCAGTGCTATGTTGGGCACTGAAGCTTTCTTT.